A selection of T cell receptor beta chains follows, all from one sample in a study of beta chain features in type 1 diabetes. The data were produced by immunoSEQ multiplex PCR, yet TCRdb's version contains in-frame clones alone and is incomplete. The sample shows a few hundred thousand clones, 30% of them seen only once. The specimen was naive CD4+ T cells from blood. The receptors stem from a man younger than 35 in good health. Each CDR3 is given with its conserved first and last residue. Fields, in order: V gene, CDR3 protein.

V: TRBV28
CDR3: CASSLKGSEQFF

V: TRBV29-1
CDR3: CSVDAVAGGYNEQFF

V: TRBV9
CDR3: CASSVAIQGTQETQYF

V: TRBV30
CDR3: CAWSVMRQGIPGANVLTF

V: TRBV5-1
CDR3: CASSPVTSSGNTIYF

V: TRBV9
CDR3: CASSVGGSASGELFF

V: TRBV4-3
CDR3: CASSQGGRASSQETQYF

V: TRBV30
CDR3: CAWSVGGYEKLFF

V: TRBV29-1
CDR3: CSVRSGQGGSTDTQYF

V: TRBV30
CDR3: CAWSAIGQGPSEAFF

V: TRBV18
CDR3: CASSESSYEQYF

V: TRBV6-6
CDR3: CASNKGDFPYEQYF

V: TRBV29-1
CDR3: CSVALGEKLFF

V: TRBV7-2
CDR3: CASSFPAGGDTQYF

V: TRBV10-3
CDR3: CAISGVAGGVADTQYF

V: TRBV30
CDR3: CAWSRNRADTQYF

V: TRBV30
CDR3: CAWSLGLAGKYTDTQYF

V: TRBV29-1
CDR3: CSVLRLAGPSNEQYF

V: TRBV7-9
CDR3: CASRPNRGQQETQYF

V: TRBV23-1
CDR3: CASSSEAFF

V: TRBV18
CDR3: CASSPVEWRETQYF

V: TRBV7-9
CDR3: CASSLLAGDTQYF

V: TRBV28
CDR3: CASSMVRVQETQYF

V: TRBV9
CDR3: CASSRGRDPSADTQYF

V: TRBV7-9
CDR3: CASSQARVLGAYEQYF

V: TRBV9
CDR3: CASSARAVPSYNEQFF

V: TRBV7-2
CDR3: CASSSLPFSYEQYF

V: TRBV18
CDR3: CASSRGTGETQYF

V: TRBV7-2
CDR3: CASSLAGVADTQYF

V: TRBV7-7
CDR3: CASSSSRRGSGPDTQYF

V: TRBV19
CDR3: CASTDRAMLAKNIQYF